This T cell receptor (beta chain) stems from a study of cytomegalovirus exposure and HLA in healthy donors. Study-wide findings and caveats: Several V segments, TRBV6-2 and TRBV6-3 among them, could not be told apart and were dropped. The classifier was said to identify cytomegalovirus status with high specificity and sensitivity. What a later analysis showed was that several of the most significant clusters appeared linked to common viral pathogens.

This clone was picked up one time. The antigen is unknown. The CDR3 has 13 residues. Per germline, CDR1 MDHEN and CDR2 SYDVKM. Trimming shortened V by 5 bases and J by 4 bases, and 11 bases separated the two germline ends. PCR involved 60 Vbeta and 13 Jbeta primers. Generated by immunoSEQ multiplex PCR, the TCRdb table keeps only in-frame clones and is missing some. The profile shows around 140,000 clones, approximately 80% of them singletons. The sample comprised PBMCs. V gene TRBV28 combines with J gene TRBJ2-5; D is perhaps TRBD1 (6 bases). The TCR was taken from a woman aged 55-69 years in good health and CMV-seropositive. The CDR3 DNA is TGTGCCAGCAGTCCCACAGGGCCAGAGACCCAGTACTTC. This codes for CASSPTGPETQYF. Full variable domain (outside the CDR3, taken from reference TRBV28 and TRBJ2-5): DVKVTQSSRYLVKRTGEKVFLECVQDMDHENMFWYRQDPGLGLRLIYFSYDVKMKEKGDIPEGYSVSREKKERFSLILESASTNQTSMYLCASSPTGPETQYFGPGTRLLVL.